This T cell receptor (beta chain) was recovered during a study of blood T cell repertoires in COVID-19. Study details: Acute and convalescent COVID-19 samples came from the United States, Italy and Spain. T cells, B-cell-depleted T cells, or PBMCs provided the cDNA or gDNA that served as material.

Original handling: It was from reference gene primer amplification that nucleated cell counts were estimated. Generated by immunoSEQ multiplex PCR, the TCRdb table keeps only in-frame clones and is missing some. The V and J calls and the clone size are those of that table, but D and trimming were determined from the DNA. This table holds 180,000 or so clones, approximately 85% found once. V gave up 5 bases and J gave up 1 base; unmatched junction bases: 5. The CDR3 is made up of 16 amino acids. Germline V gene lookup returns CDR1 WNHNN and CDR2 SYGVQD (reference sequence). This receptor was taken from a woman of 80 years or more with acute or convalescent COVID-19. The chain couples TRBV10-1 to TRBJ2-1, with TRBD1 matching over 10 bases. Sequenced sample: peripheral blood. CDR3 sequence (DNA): TGCGCCAGCAGTCCCTCGGACAGGGGGTCCTACAATGAGCAGTTCTTC. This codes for CASSPSDRGSYNEQFF.